This TCR beta chain is drawn from a study of T-cell memory formation after mild COVID-19. On the study more broadly: TCR clustering was largely donor specific. Study-wide results and limits: Clones contracting over day 15 to 85 were CD4/CD8 balanced, with later expanders leaning CD4+. A subset of responding clones appeared in pre-infection memory, suggesting cross-reactive memory joined.

A note on this clonotype: Its specificity is unknown.

5'RACE primed at constant segments yielded TCR alpha and TCR beta cDNA libraries bearing sample barcodes and UMIs. MiXCR was run by TCRdb on the 5' RACE reads, yielding one entry per CDR3 protein. There are 280,000 or so distinct CDR3 sequences in the sample; 8% to 9% occur only once, and 20% to 25% lies in the top ten. The sample taken for sequencing was PBMCs or a T cell subset sorted from them (not recorded which). The TCR sequence derives from a man between 18 and 29 years old who had mild COVID-19 (a few samples of this study predate the infection). Cell type and time point are not known.

The CDR3 coding sequence is TGTGCCAGCAGTTCGGACAGAGACAATCAGCCCCAGCATTTT. This translates into CASSSDRDNQPQHF. The chain has TRBV27 and TRBJ1-5; maybe TRBD1 (6 bases). Trimming left V 4 bases short and J 3 bases short, with 10 bases between. The CDR3 is made up of 14 amino acids. CDR1 is MNHEY and CDR2 is SMNVEV in the germline V gene (reference sequence).